A single sample is the source of the 29 T cell receptor beta chains below, sequenced in a study of cytomegalovirus exposure and HLA in healthy donors. The data were produced by immunoSEQ multiplex PCR, yet TCRdb's version contains in-frame clones alone and is incomplete. The repertoire holds 110,000 to 150,000 clones, around 93% seen once, with around 1.9% in the top ten. Specimen: PBMCs. Receptor source: a man aged 18 to 35 in good health and CMV-seropositive.

This chain joins TRBV4-1 and TRBJ2-5, with TRBD2 matching over 14 bases. The trim removed 0 bases at V and 5 bases at J, leaving 8 bases unmatched. This CDR3 is built from 18 residues. Germline CDR1 is MGHRA and CDR2 is YSYEKL. DNA for the CDR3: TGCGCCAGCAGCCAAGATCGAATGGGACTAGCGGGAGAGGAGACCCAGTACTTC. Amino acid sequence: CASSQDRMGLAGEETQYF.

The chain has TRBV28 and TRBJ1-5; tentative D call: TRBD1 (6 bases). This CDR3 contains 15 residues. CDR1 and CDR2 (germline): MDHEN, SYDVKM. Trimming took off 6 bases at V and 6 bases at J, with 18 bases between the two ends. CDR3 nucleotides: TGTGCCAGCAGGGAACAGGGCCTATCGGGTCAGCCCCAGCATTTT. Translating it yields CASREQGLSGQPQHF. The full variable domain, its missing parts supplied by reference TRBV28 and TRBJ1-5, is DVKVTQSSRYLVKRTGEKVFLECVQDMDHENMFWYRQDPGLGLRLIYFSYDVKMKEKGDIPEGYSVSREKKERFSLILESASTNQTSMYLCASREQGLSGQPQHFGDGTRLSIL.

The chain uses TRBV7-9 and TRBJ2-7, with D possibly TRBD1 on 6 matching bases. V was clipped by 5 bases and J by 4 bases, with 12 bases between them. The germline gives CDR1 SEHNR, CDR2 FQNEAQ (reference sequence). The CDR3 spans 13 residues. The CDR3 loop is CASSHGQSYEQYF. In DNA, the CDR3 is TGTGCCAGCAGCCATGGACAGTCATACGAGCAGTACTTC.

V is TRBV5-1 and J is TRBJ2-7; the D gene is possibly TRBD2 (5 bases). The CDR3 has 13 amino acids. In germline, CDR1 is SGHRS, CDR2 YFSETQ. Trimming removed 0 bases at V and 5 bases at J, with 9 bases between. This CDR3 reads CASSLDVGNEQYF. The CDR3 DNA reads TGCGCCAGCAGCTTGGACGTCGGGAACGAGCAGTACTTC.

In this sample, this clone turned up once. V usage is TRBV19 and J usage is TRBJ2-1; 10 bases agree with TRBD2. V lost 8 bases, J lost 4 bases, and 8 bases stayed unmatched. Germline lookup yields CDR1 LNHDA and CDR2 SQIVND (reference sequence). This CDR3 has 15 amino acids. CDR3 coding DNA: TGTGCCAGTTCTCCCGGACTAGCGGATTACAATGAGCAGTTCTTC. Its translation: CASSPGLADYNEQFF.

The chain joins TRBV19 to TRBJ2-7; D unclear. Trimming took 6 bases from V and 7 from J, leaving 16 bases between them. Germline CDR1 and CDR2: LNHDA and SQIVND (reference sequence). This CDR3 is 13 amino acids long. The CDR3 coding sequence is TGTGCCAGTAGACCCCCGGGTCTATGGGAGCAGTACTTC. Amino acid sequence: CASRPPGLWEQYF.

The CDR3 region is CASSLKRSTGQPNQPQHF. CDR3 in DNA: TGTGCCAGCAGCTTAAAGAGGTCTACAGGCCAGCCTAATCAGCCCCAGCATTTT. V and J are TRBV7-8 and TRBJ1-5, with D maybe TRBD1 (5 bases). Trimming pared 2 bases from V and 4 bases from J, leaving 21 bases between. The CDR3 extends over 18 amino acids. Germline loops: CDR1 SGHVS, CDR2 FQNEAQ.

The chain uses TRBV6-5 and TRBJ2-7; 10 bases agree with TRBD2. The CDR3 extends over 14 amino acids. Trimming cost V 6 bases and J 3 bases; bases outside gene matches: 5. Per the germline V gene, CDR1 is MNHEY and CDR2 is SVGAGI. The CDR3 region is CASRRLAGIYEQYF. The CDR3 nucleotides are TGTGCCAGCAGACGACTAGCGGGTATCTACGAGCAGTACTTC.

The V and J genes are TRBV25-1 and TRBJ2-7; 8 nucleotides line up with TRBD1. The CDR3 sequence is 16 residues long. Germline V gene data show CDR1 as MGHDK and CDR2 as SYGVNS. Trimming took 0 bases from V and 2 from J; bases not matched to a gene: 6. CDR3 nucleotides: TGTGCCAGCAGTGAATATTTCGGGACAGGCACCTACGAGCAGTACTTC. Translation: CASSEYFGTGTYEQYF.

The chain combines TRBV19 with TRBJ2-1; 10 nucleotides line up with TRBD2. This CDR3 is built from 14 residues. Germline-derived CDR1 and CDR2 are LNHDA and SQIVND (reference sequence). With V trimmed by 6 bases and J by 6 bases, 5 bases remained unmatched. This CDR3 reads CASSLAGVFNEQFF. The CDR3 DNA reads as TGTGCCAGTAGCCTAGCGGGAGTATTCAATGAGCAGTTCTTC. The full variable domain, completed using reference TRBV19 and TRBJ2-1, is DGGITQSPKYLFRKEGQNVTLSCEQNLNHDAMYWYRQDPGQGLRLIYYSQIVNDFQKGDIAEGYSVSREKKESFPLTVTSAQKNPTAFYLCASSLAGVFNEQFFGPGTRLTVL.

The V gene is TRBV27, the J gene TRBJ2-1; possibly TRBD1 for D (6 bases). The V gene lost 3 bases and the J gene lost 9 bases, with 12 bases spanning the gap. Germline CDR1 and CDR2: MNHEY and SMNVEV (reference sequence). This CDR3 is 13 amino acids long. In DNA, the CDR3 is TGTGCCAGCAGTTTGAAGAGGGGGATTGAGCAGTTCTTC. Protein sequence: CASSLKRGIEQFF.

This clone was seen only a few times. The chain employs TRBV4-2 and TRBJ2-1; TRBD2 matches at 10 bases. Unmatched junction bases numbered 6, after V lost 0 bases and J lost 4 bases. Germline V gives CDR1 LGHNA, CDR2 YNFKEQ. The CDR3 length is 17 residues. The DNA for the CDR3 is TGTGCCAGCAGCCAAGAATGGGCTAGCGGGAGTTACAATGAGCAGTTCTTC. Protein product: CASSQEWASGSYNEQFF.

This chain joins TRBV9 and TRBJ2-4; weak D call: TRBD1 (5 bases). This CDR3 has 15 residues. CDR1 is SGDLS, CDR2 YYNGEE, per germline. The V and J ends lost 2 bases and 7 bases respectively, with 16 bases between them. The CDR3 DNA sequence: TGTGCCAGCAGCGTTTCTGGCCAGGGTGGTAACATTCAGTACTTC. It is translated as CASSVSGQGGNIQYF. Variable domain in full (rest from reference TRBV9 and TRBJ2-4): DSGVTQTPKHLITATGQRVTLRCSPRSGDLSVYWYQQSLDQGLQFLIQYYNGEERAKGNILERFSAQQFPDLHSELNLSSLELGDSALYFCASSVSGQGGNIQYFGAGTRLSVL.

The chain couples TRBV6-1 to TRBJ1-4; tentative D call: TRBD1 (6 bases). Germline lookup yields CDR1 MNHNS and CDR2 SASEGT. The CDR3 covers 14 residues. V dropped 2 bases and J dropped 8 bases, with 12 bases sitting between them. The CDR3 bases are TGTGCCAGCAGTGAAAGGGACAAGCCCGAAAAACTGTTTTTT. Translating gives CASSERDKPEKLFF.

The chain joins TRBV5-1 to TRBJ2-7; D possibly corresponds to TRBD2 (5 bases). V was pared by 0 bases and J by 3 bases, with 16 bases between. The CDR3 extends over 16 amino acids. Germline V lookup: CDR1 SGHRS, CDR2 YFSETQ. The CDR3 reads CASSLARAQGLYEQYF. DNA of the CDR3: TGCGCCAGCAGCTTGGCCCGGGCCCAAGGACTCTACGAGCAGTACTTC.

The J gene is TRBJ2-1, the V gene TRBV11-2; a weak D match, TRBD1 (6 bases). The CDR3 has 15 residues. Germline V gene data show CDR1 as SGHAT and CDR2 as FQNNGV. Between the trimmed V and J ends, which lost 4 bases and 7 bases, there was a span of 17 bases. CDR3 sequence reads: CASSSSGTSINEQFF. For the CDR3, the DNA is TGTGCCAGCAGCTCATCCGGGACATCAATAAATGAGCAGTTCTTC.

The count of this clone is one. V usage is TRBV4-1 and J usage is TRBJ2-1; 13 bases align to TRBD2. Germline V CDR1 and CDR2: MGHRA, YSYEKL. The CDR3 has 17 residues. V gave up 3 bases and J gave up 6 bases; unmatched junction bases: 8. The CDR3 DNA sequence: TGCGCCAGCAGCCATCCCGAAGGACTAGCGGGAGCCAATGAGCAGTTCTTC. It is translated as CASSHPEGLAGANEQFF.

V gene TRBV5-1 combines with J gene TRBJ2-2; 8 nucleotides align to TRBD1. The V gene end was trimmed by 4 bases and the J gene end by 4 bases; junction bases not matched to a gene: 6. CDR1 is SGHRS, CDR2 YFSETQ, per germline. This CDR3 contains 15 residues. In DNA, the CDR3 is TGCGCCAGCAGCATTACAGGGGGAGTCACCGGGGAGCTGTTTTTT. Protein product: CASSITGGVTGELFF.

V and J are TRBV7-9 and TRBJ2-7, with 8 bases identical to TRBD1. The CDR3 is 15 amino acids. In germline, CDR1 is SEHNR, CDR2 FQNEAQ (reference sequence). V dropped 5 bases and J dropped 6; count of bases not matched to a gene: 12. The CDR3, as DNA: TGTGCCAGCAGCCCCAGGGGGCTCAGCGCTGGCGAGCAGTACTTC. It translates to CASSPRGLSAGEQYF.

The J gene is TRBJ2-7, the V gene TRBV11-2, with no clear D. Per the germline V gene, CDR1 is SGHAT and CDR2 is FQNNGV. The V and J ends lost 0 bases and 5 bases respectively, with 5 bases between them. This CDR3 contains 12 residues. The CDR3 DNA sequence: TGTGCCAGCAGCTTAGATCGCGACGAGCAGTACTTC. Encoded protein: CASSLDRDEQYF. The whole variable domain, filled in from reference TRBV11-2 and TRBJ2-7, reads EAGVAQSPRYKIIEKRQSVAFWCNPISGHATLYWYQQILGQGPKLLIQFQNNGVVDDSQLPKDRFSAERLKGVDSTLKIQPAKLEDSAVYLCASSLDRDEQYFGPGTRLTVT.

The chain links TRBV6-7 to TRBJ2-5, with TRBD1 matching 8 bases. TRBV6-7 is classed as an ORF, of uncertain function. This CDR3 has 17 residues. J lost 4 bases, V lost 0 bases, and 10 bases had no gene match. The CDR3 loop reads CASSYSEGQDVGETQYF. The CDR3 DNA reads TGTGCCAGCAGTTACTCTGAGGGACAGGACGTCGGAGAGACCCAGTACTTC.

The chain has TRBV28 and TRBJ2-5, with a possible D match to TRBD2 (5 bases). This CDR3 region has 14 residues. Germline CDR1 MDHEN, CDR2 SYDVKM. V was clipped by 11 bases and J by 4 bases, with 20 bases between them. The CDR3 DNA is TGTGCCGCGAGCCCCGATCTTACTAGAGAGACCCAGTACTTC. The encoded protein is CAASPDLTRETQYF.

The chain recombines TRBV12-1 with TRBJ2-7; TRBD1, the table's D call, lacks a check against the DNA. TRBV12-1 is a pseudogene segment. CDR3 length equals 17 residues. The CDR3 reads CASTTQTGGFINYEQYF. The DNA for the CDR3 is TGTGCCAGCACCACTCAGACAGGGGGCTTCATTAATTACGAGCAGTACTTC.

V gene TRBV5-1 combines with J gene TRBJ1-1; unclear D gene. The CDR3 spans 13 residues. The V gene lost 5 bases and the J gene lost 1 base, with 9 bases spanning the gap. Germline V gives CDR1 SGHRS, CDR2 YFSETQ. The CDR3 region has the DNA TGCGCCAGCAGGGAGGAAGAGAACACTGAAGCTTTCTTT. Encoded protein: CASREEENTEAFF. Filled out from reference TRBV5-1 and TRBJ1-1, the complete variable domain reads KAGVTQTPRYLIKTRGQQVTLSCSPISGHRSVSWYQQTPGQGLQFLFEYFSETQRNKGNFPGRFSGRQFSNSRSEMNVSTLELGDSALYLCASREEENTEAFFGQGTRLTVV.

The chain links TRBV9 to TRBJ2-6; D is unclear. The CDR3 spans 16 residues. Germline values: CDR1 SGDLS, CDR2 YYNGEE. The V end was cut by 4 bases, the J end by 0 bases, with 11 bases between. The CDR3 DNA follows: TGTGCCAGCAGCCCAACGACGGGCTCTGGGGCCAACGTCCTGACTTTC. Protein product: CASSPTTGSGANVLTF.

The chain uses TRBV7-9 and TRBJ2-1; D is undetermined. This CDR3 has 10 amino acids. CDR1 and CDR2 (germline): SEHNR, FQNEAQ (reference sequence). Deletions cut 5 bases from V and 12 bases from J, with 8 bases between. The CDR3 bases are TGTGCCAGCAGCCCGTCGTCGCAGTTCTTC. Translating it yields CASSPSSQFF. The complete variable domain, with remaining parts taken from reference TRBV7-9 and TRBJ2-1, reads DTGVSQNPRHKITKRGQNVTFRCDPISEHNRLYWYRQTLGQGPEFLTYFQNEAQLEKSRLLSDRFSAERPKGSFSTLEIQRTEQGDSAMYLCASSPSSQFFGPGTRLTVL.

The V gene is TRBV5-3, the J gene TRBJ2-7; D uncertain. TRBV5-3 is an open reading frame whose function is uncertain. The V gene lost 0 bases and the J gene lost 0 bases, with 4 bases spanning the gap. CDR3 length equals 13 residues. The CDR3 region has the DNA TGTGCCAGAAGCTTGGCGAGCTCCTACGAGCAGTACTTC. This translates into CARSLASSYEQYF.

This clone occurred a few times. This sequence joins TRBV7-2 and TRBJ2-1; D gene ambiguous. Germline values: CDR1 SGHTA, CDR2 FQGNSA. The CDR3 extends over 15 amino acids. Trimming took off 5 bases at V and 8 bases at J, with 19 bases between the two ends. CDR3 sequence reads: CASSPGFSRHYEQFF. The CDR3 DNA sequence: TGTGCCAGCAGCCCTGGCTTCTCTAGGCACTATGAGCAGTTCTTC.

This clone showed up just a few times. The chain recombines TRBV2 with TRBJ1-2; D uncertain. CDR1 and CDR2 from the germline V gene are SNHLY and FYNNEI. Trimming stripped 4 bases from V and 8 bases from J, with 11 bases between. The CDR3 loop spans 12 amino acids. In nucleotides, the CDR3 is TGTGCCAGCAGTGTACCCGGGATCGGCTACACCTTC. Its protein product is CASSVPGIGYTF.